The source of this TCR beta chain is a study of blood T cell repertoires in COVID-19. Overall study: Donors in the United States, Italy and Spain gave samples during acute or convalescent COVID-19.

The trim removed 3 bases at V and 0 bases at J, leaving 5 bases unmatched. The germline V gene has CDR1 ENHRY and CDR2 SYGVKD. CDR3 size: 15 residues. Libraries were prepared by immunoSEQ multiplex PCR; TCRdb keeps only in-frame clonotypes and omits some of them. The data contain 110,000 to 150,000 clones, 85% of them seen just once; the ten biggest clones take up more than 5%. The sequencing input was PBMCs or T cells enriched from blood (not recorded which). This TCR was sampled from a woman between 35 and 50 years old who had recovered from COVID-19. The chain carries TRBV10-3 and TRBJ2-7, with TRBD1 matching 7 bases. CDR3 sequence: CAISDEQGVSYEQYF. Here the CDR3 DNA reads TGTGCCATCAGTGACGAGCAGGGGGTCTCCTACGAGCAGTACTTC.